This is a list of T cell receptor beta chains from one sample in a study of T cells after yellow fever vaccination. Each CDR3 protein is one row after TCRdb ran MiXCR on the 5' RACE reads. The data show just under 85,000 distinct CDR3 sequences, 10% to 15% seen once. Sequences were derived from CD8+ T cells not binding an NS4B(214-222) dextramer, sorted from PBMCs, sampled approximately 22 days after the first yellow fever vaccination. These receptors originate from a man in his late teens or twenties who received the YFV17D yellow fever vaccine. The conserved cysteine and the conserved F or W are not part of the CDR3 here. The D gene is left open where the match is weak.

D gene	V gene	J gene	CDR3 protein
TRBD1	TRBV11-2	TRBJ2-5	ASSTGVLETQY
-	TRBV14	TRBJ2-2	ASSQGRTVF
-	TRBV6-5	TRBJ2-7	ASSLRQNPYEQY
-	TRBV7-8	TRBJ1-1	ASSRGLGLVLGNTEAF
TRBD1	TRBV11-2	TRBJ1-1	ASQGQGPNTEAF
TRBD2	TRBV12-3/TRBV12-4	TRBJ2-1	ASTVAGGWNEQF
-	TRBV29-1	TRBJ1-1	SVTVMNTEAF
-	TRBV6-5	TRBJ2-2	ASSYVQGFTGELF
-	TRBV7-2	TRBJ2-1	ASGVRSDEQF
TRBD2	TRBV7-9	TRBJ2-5	ASSHTSGGPQETQY
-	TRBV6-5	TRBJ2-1	ASSPDYNEQF
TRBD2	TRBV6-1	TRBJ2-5	ASRVAGGQRETQY
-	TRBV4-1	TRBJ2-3	ASSPSPGDTQY
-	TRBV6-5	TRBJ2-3	ASSYVRGSTDTQY
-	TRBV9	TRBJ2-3	ASSVAGDTQY
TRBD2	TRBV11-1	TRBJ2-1	ASSSGTSGGASYNEQF
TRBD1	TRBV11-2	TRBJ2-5	ASSQPWTGQETQY
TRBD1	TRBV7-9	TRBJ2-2	ASSSSGQGRWTGELF
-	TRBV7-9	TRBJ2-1	ASSLVGSYNEQF
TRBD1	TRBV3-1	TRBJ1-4	ASSPLPGQGASTNEKLF
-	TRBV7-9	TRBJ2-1	ASSLLLSSYNEQF
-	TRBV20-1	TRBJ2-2	SARPFRSATGELF
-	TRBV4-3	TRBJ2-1	ASSQEVHRGTYNEQF
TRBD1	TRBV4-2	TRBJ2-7	ASSQDQGDIWGVNSYEQY
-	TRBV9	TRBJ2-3	ASSVAPGTDTQY
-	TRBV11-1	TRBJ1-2	ASSPSGFKHRANYGYT
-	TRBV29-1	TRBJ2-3	SVDYGRPDDTQY
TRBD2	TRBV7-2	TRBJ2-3	ASSQGLLNTDTQY
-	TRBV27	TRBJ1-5	ASSPGWGNQPQH
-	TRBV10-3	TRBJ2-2	AAAANTGELF
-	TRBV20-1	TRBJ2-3	SAGSQDSYTDTQY
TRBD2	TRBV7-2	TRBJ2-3	ASSLVASGGVTDTQY
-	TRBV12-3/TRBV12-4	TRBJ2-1	ASNTDGGSEQF
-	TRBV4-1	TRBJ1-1	ASSQDPGTEAF
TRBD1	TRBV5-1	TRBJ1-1	ASSWWTGGNTEAF
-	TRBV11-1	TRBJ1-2	ASSPKGYRGGRVGYT
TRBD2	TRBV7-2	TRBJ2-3	ASSSPLASRTDTQY
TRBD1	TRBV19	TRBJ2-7	ASREGTEEQY
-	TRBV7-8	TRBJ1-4	ASSLGQPGEKLF
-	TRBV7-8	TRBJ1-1	ASSPGGVNTEAF
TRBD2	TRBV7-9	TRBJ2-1	ASSFEAGPYNEQF
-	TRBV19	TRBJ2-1	ASSIKPLLQGYNEQF
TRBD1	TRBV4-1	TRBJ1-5	ASSPTPGQHNQPQH
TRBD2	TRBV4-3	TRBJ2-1	ASSQVAGGLGNEQF
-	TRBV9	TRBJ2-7	ASSVGQGEYEQY
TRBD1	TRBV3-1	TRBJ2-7	ASSHTGQVYEQY
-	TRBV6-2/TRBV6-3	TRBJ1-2	ASTYGGVYGYT
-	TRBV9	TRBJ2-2	ASSGPRGLNTGELF